This TCR beta chain emerged from a study of cytomegalovirus exposure and HLA in healthy donors (dated by TCRdb to 2016 to 2017). Regarding the research as a whole: According to a later analysis, one platform produced both the approximately 110 validation repertoires and the 666 repertoires of the first cohort. The study aimed to test whether signatures of past pathogen exposure could be identified by cataloging public T cell receptors. A separate validation cohort of about 110 different subjects was used in addition to the roughly 700-subject first cohort. The study combined high-throughput TCR immunosequencing, statistical association of individual TCRs with disease status, and machine learning to predict cytomegalovirus infection status. Summary of the overall study and its limitations: Subsequent analysis determined that TCRs grouped into clusters in the first cohort also showed a tendency toward co-occurrence across the roughly 110 validation repertoires, and approximately 93% of cluster scores exceeded 0. While some public TCRs were present in many individuals, most TCR sequences turned up only very rarely across donors. A later analysis lacked HLA typing for the validation cohort, so it scored co-occurrence in that cohort across all 120 repertoires. It was suggested by the authors that the approach could potentially be generalized to other disease states and immunological phenotypes. In vitro tests confirmed that a few of the cytomegalovirus-associated TCR beta chains recognize cytomegalovirus antigens. The classifier was reported to diagnose cytomegalovirus status with high specificity and sensitivity in both the original and validation cohorts. In the study, approximately 160 TCR beta chains were listed as associated with cytomegalovirus.

This clone has only one observation. Its antigen has not been determined. Base qualities are not at hand, and no much larger clone is one base apart. The CDR3 measures 13 amino acids from cysteine to phenylalanine. The retained sequence is limited to the CDR3, 39 bases, with the frame set at the first base. CDR1 is given as SEHNR and CDR2 as FQNEAQ, both from the germline V gene (reference sequence). Trimmed from V: 8 bases; trimmed from J: 7 bases; junction bases lacking a gene match: 6. The donors were included in the validation cohort of roughly 130 subjects, a group kept apart from the roughly 670-subject first cohort. Library construction relied on the immunoSEQ multiplex PCR assay. The original pipeline was this. To diagnose cytomegalovirus status from the catalog of TCR beta chain sequences, a statistical classification framework was built. Sourced from immuneACCESS, this table was stored by TCRdb with only in-frame sequences that have V and J called. A share of the clones is absent; for the studies checked, an unresolved V gene accounts for under half, and the remainder has no known explanation. The V and J calls and clone size come from that table; D and trimming were worked out from the DNA. Here the sample has some 75,000 clones; roughly 95% occur a single time. The top ten constitute 1.3% of the sample.

Rearrangement joined TRBV7-9 to TRBJ1-4; TRBD1 matches 8 bases in the middle. The clonotype comes from a woman between 18 and 29 years old in good health and CMV-seronegative. The sequenced sample consisted of PBMCs. The nucleotides are TGTGCCAGCGCCCAGGGGGCGGGTGAAAAACTGTTTTTT. Protein translation: CASAQGAGEKLFF.